One sample yielded the 25 T cell receptor beta chains listed below, sequenced in a study of cytomegalovirus exposure and HLA in healthy donors. The PCR used 60 Vbeta and 13 Jbeta primers. Clones were sequenced by immunoSEQ multiplex PCR, and TCRdb holds only the in-frame ones, with some missing. Here the sample spans roughly 180,000 clones, approximately 80% being singletons. The sample consisted of PBMCs. Every receptor here comes from a man between 18 and 29 years old in good health and CMV-seronegative.

The V and J genes are TRBV6-4 and TRBJ2-1; 16 bases agree with TRBD2. The V and J ends lost 6 bases and 13 bases, in that order; junction bases with no gene match: 9. Germline CDR1 MRHNA, CDR2 SNTAGT. The CDR3 is 15 residues long. CDR3 coding DNA: TGTGCCAGCAGCCCGGGACTAGCGGGAGGGGACCAACAGTTCTTC. This gives the protein CASSPGLAGGDQQFF.

The CDR3 DNA reads TGTGCCAGCAGTCAAACTGCGAACACTGAAGCTTTCTTT. Protein sequence: CASSQTANTEAFF. This chain uses TRBV28 with TRBJ1-1; D remains ambiguous. CDR1 is MDHEN and CDR2 is SYDVKM in the germline V gene. V lost 5 bases and J 1 base, leaving 8 bases between the germline ends. The CDR3 runs 13 residues.

This clone was seen a few times. CDR3 nucleotides: TGTGCCAGTAGTCCTCGGTCCCAGGAGGTACTGTTTTTT. Translating it yields CASSPRSQEVLFF. This chain joins TRBV19 and TRBJ1-4, with D unclear. Germline CDR1 LNHDA, CDR2 SQIVND (reference sequence). The germline V and J ends were trimmed by 5 bases and 13 bases, with 17 bases remaining between them. This CDR3 contains 13 residues.

This rearrangement joins TRBV4-1 to TRBJ2-2; D may be TRBD2 (7 bases). Trimming pared 1 base from V and 4 bases from J, leaving 13 bases between. Germline CDR1 reads MGHRA; CDR2 reads YSYEKL. The length of the CDR3 is 16 residues. The CDR3 loop reads CASSQVLRGATGELFF. The CDR3, as DNA: TGCGCCAGCAGCCAAGTGCTTCGGGGGGCCACCGGGGAGCTGTTTTTT.

The chain joins TRBV5-1 to TRBJ2-1; TRBD2 matches 7 bases. Germline V CDR1 and CDR2: SGHRS, YFSETQ. The CDR3 covers 15 residues. V gave up 0 bases and J gave up 9 bases; unmatched junction bases: 9. CDR3 DNA: TGCGCCAGCAGCTTGGGCTCGGCGGGAGTGTTTGAGCAGTTCTTC. Translating it yields CASSLGSAGVFEQFF.

Comment on this clone: Other DNA sequences from this sample encode an identical CDR3 as well. The V call is TRBV5-1, the J call TRBJ1-6, with 8 bases fitting TRBD1. This CDR3 comprises 14 residues. The V gene's germline CDR1 is SGHRS and CDR2 YFSETQ. Unmatched junction bases numbered 4, after V lost 4 bases and J lost 7 bases. CDR3 sequence (DNA): TGCGCCAGCAGCGCCGGACAGGGCAATTCACCCCTCCACTTT. It is translated as CASSAGQGNSPLHF.

This clone appeared a few times. The J gene is TRBJ2-2, the V gene TRBV7-9, with a weak D call TRBD2 (5 bases). CDR1 and CDR2 from the germline V gene are SEHNR and FQNEAQ (reference sequence). The CDR3 loop spans 14 amino acids. Trimming removed 5 bases at V and 6 bases at J, with 13 bases between. The CDR3 bases are TGTGCCAGCAGCCCCGCACTAGAATCCGGGGAGCTGTTTTTT. Translating gives CASSPALESGELFF.

V gene TRBV6-5 combines with J gene TRBJ1-5; D is ambiguous. The germline V and J ends were trimmed by 0 bases and 0 bases, with 6 bases remaining between them. The germline V gene encodes CDR1 MNHEY and CDR2 SVGAGI. There are 15 residues in the CDR3. The DNA for the CDR3 is TGTGCCAGCAGTTACTCCCGTTATAGCAATCAGCCCCAGCATTTT. Its protein is CASSYSRYSNQPQHF.

This rearrangement joins TRBV18 to TRBJ2-2, with 7 bases fitting TRBD1. Losses at the gene ends were 2 bases for V and 2 bases for J; bases not matched to a gene: 2. This CDR3 has 15 amino acids. Germline CDR1 reads KGHSH; CDR2 reads LQKENI. For the CDR3, the DNA is TGTGCCAGCTCACCAGGGACAGTTAACACCGGGGAGCTGTTTTTT. Its protein product is CASSPGTVNTGELFF.

V and J are TRBV27 and TRBJ2-1, with 7 bases aligning to TRBD2. The CDR3 loop spans 13 amino acids. Germline-derived CDR1 and CDR2 are MNHEY and SMNVEV (reference sequence). The V and J ends lost 6 bases and 4 bases, in that order; junction bases with no gene match: 3. CDR3: CASRGRGYNEQFF. As DNA, the CDR3 is TGTGCCAGCAGGGGGAGGGGTTACAATGAGCAGTTCTTC.

The J gene is TRBJ2-3, the V gene TRBV4-2, with D possibly being TRBD1 (6 bases). CDR1 and CDR2 (germline): LGHNA, YNFKEQ. Deletions cut 1 base from V and 6 bases from J, with 14 bases between. The CDR3 totals 15 residues. The CDR3, as DNA: TGTGCCAGCAGCCAAGGGGTAGGGGGTAGTGATACGCAGTATTTT. Translated: CASSQGVGGSDTQYF.

This sequence joins TRBV30 and TRBJ2-7; TRBD1 matches 11 bases. The V and J ends lost 1 base and 5 bases, in that order; junction bases with no gene match: 7. The germline V gene encodes CDR1 GTSNPN and CDR2 SVGIG (reference sequence). The CDR3 spans 15 residues. The CDR3 region has the DNA TGTGCCTGGAGTGCCGGACAGGGGGCTGCTCACGAGCAGTACTTC. This translates into CAWSAGQGAAHEQYF.

CDR3 sequence (DNA): TGTGCCAGCAGCCCCTATAGCGGGAGCTCCTACGAGCAGTACTTC. Protein: CASSPYSGSSYEQYF. The rearrangement links TRBV6-1 to TRBJ2-7; 9 bases line up with TRBD2. With V trimmed by 6 bases and J by 0 bases, 6 bases remained unmatched. Germline V lookup: CDR1 MNHNS, CDR2 SASEGT. The CDR3 is 15 residues long.

The rearrangement joins TRBV7-6 to TRBJ1-3; D is ambiguous. Germline CDR1 and CDR2: SGHVS and FNYEAQ. The V end lost 3 bases, the J end lost 0 bases, and 12 bases lay between the germline ends. This CDR3 has 16 amino acids. The DNA of the CDR3 is TGTGCCAGCAGCTTTACAGCCGGCGACTCTGGAAACACCATATATTTT. Translating it yields CASSFTAGDSGNTIYF. The complete variable domain, with remaining parts taken from reference TRBV7-6 and TRBJ1-3, reads GAGVSQSPRYKVTKRGQDVALRCDPISGHVSLYWYRQALGQGPEFLTYFNYEAQQDKSGLPNDRFSAERPEGSISTLTIQRTEQRDSAMYRCASSFTAGDSGNTIYFGEGSWLTVV.

This clone has only a few counts. This chain joins TRBV19 and TRBJ2-5, with D uncertain. The germline CDR1 and CDR2 sequences are LNHDA and SQIVND (reference sequence). The CDR3 has 13 residues. V lost 3 bases and J lost 4, with 9 bases in between. CDR3 amino acids: CASSMRRGETQYF. CDR3 nucleotides: TGTGCCAGTAGTATGCGCAGAGGAGAGACCCAGTACTTC.

This clone was observed a handful of times. This chain uses TRBV5-1 with TRBJ2-1; TRBD2 aligns across 15 bases. V lost 4 bases, J lost 12 bases, and 8 bases stayed unmatched. The CDR3 is 15 residues long. CDR1 and CDR2 from the germline V gene are SGHRS and YFSETQ. This CDR3 is CASSDGLAGGLGQFF. The CDR3, as DNA: TGCGCCAGCAGCGACGGACTAGCGGGGGGGCTTGGGCAGTTCTTC.

The rearrangement links TRBV7-6 to TRBJ1-1; D gene unclear. Looked up from germline, CDR1 is SGHVS and CDR2 is FNYEAQ. Trimming left V 3 bases short and J 2 bases short, with 7 bases between. The CDR3 is 13 amino acids. CDR3 bases: TGTGCCAGCAGCTTCCGGGATAACACTGAAGCTTTCTTT. Encoded protein: CASSFRDNTEAFF.

This chain uses TRBV5-4 with TRBJ2-1, with D hard to call. In germline, CDR1 is SGHNT, CDR2 YYREEE (reference sequence). V was trimmed by 0 bases and J by 1 base, leaving 5 bases between them. There are 14 residues in the CDR3. CDR3 sequence reads: CASSLGDSYNEQFF. The DNA of the CDR3 is TGTGCCAGCAGCTTGGGCGATTCCTACAATGAGCAGTTCTTC.

This clone was detected only a few times. This chain uses TRBV6-5 with TRBJ2-5, with D uncertain. The J call is uncertain, as TRBJ2-7 better fits the DNA end. There are 15 residues in the CDR3. Germline V gene sequence: CDR1 MNHEY, CDR2 SVGAGI. The CDR3 bases are TGTGCCAGCAGTTACTCCTTTCGTAGCTCCTACGAGCAGTACTTC. Translating gives CASSYSFRSSYEQYF.

CDR3 loop: CASSRIGTSGPNEQFF. As DNA, the CDR3 is TGTGCCAGCAGCCGTATCGGGACTAGCGGACCGAATGAGCAGTTCTTC. The chain carries TRBV7-9 and TRBJ2-1, with TRBD2 matching over 11 bases. The CDR3 totals 16 residues. The V gene's germline CDR1 is SEHNR and CDR2 FQNEAQ (reference sequence). V lost 5 bases and J lost 7; bases outside the gene matches: 10.

The CDR3: CASSLARGTKETQYF. The CDR3 DNA reads TGTGCCAGCAGCTTAGCGAGGGGGACCAAAGAGACCCAGTACTTC. This chain connects TRBV7-8 to TRBJ2-5, with D maybe TRBD1 (6 bases). V lost 0 bases to trimming and J lost 3 bases, with 11 bases between them. The length of the CDR3 is 15 residues. The V gene's germline CDR1 is SGHVS and CDR2 FQNEAQ.

The CDR3 coding sequence is TGTGCCAGCGGACGGACAGGGAATCAGCCCCAGCATTTT. Its translation is CASGRTGNQPQHF. This chain joins TRBV7-9 and TRBJ1-5; 8 positions agree with TRBD1. CDR1 is SEHNR, CDR2 FQNEAQ, per germline (reference sequence). The CDR3 runs to 13 residues. Losses at the gene ends were 8 bases for V and 4 bases for J; bases not matched to a gene: 4.

The chain carries TRBV28 and TRBJ2-1; D is uncertain. Germline loops: CDR1 MDHEN, CDR2 SYDVKM. The CDR3 contains 14 residues. The V gene lost 6 bases and the J gene lost 4 bases, with 13 bases spanning the gap. CDR3 in DNA: TGTGCCAGCAGCCTTCTCGTCGCGTACAATGAGCAGTTCTTC. Amino acids: CASSLLVAYNEQFF.

The V call is TRBV5-1, the J call TRBJ1-2, with 8 positions matching TRBD1. The trim removed 3 bases at V and 4 bases at J, leaving 8 bases unmatched. The germline gives CDR1 SGHRS, CDR2 YFSETQ. This CDR3 region has 15 residues. Written as DNA, the CDR3 is TGCGCCAGCAGCTCTGGGGTAACAGGGGGCTATGGCTACACCTTC. This sequence encodes CASSSGVTGGYGYTF.

This clone is a singleton in its sample. CDR3 nucleotide sequence: TGTGCCAGCAGCACAAACCCGGACAGAAGCTCCTACGAGCAGTACTTC. It is translated as CASSTNPDRSSYEQYF. V is TRBV5-5 and J is TRBJ2-7; D possibly corresponds to TRBD1 (6 bases). This CDR3 spans 16 amino acids. V lost 4 bases, J lost 0 bases, and 17 bases lay in between. In germline, CDR1 is SGHKS, CDR2 YYEKEE (reference sequence).